This is a list of T cell receptor beta chains from one sample in a study of T-cell memory formation after mild COVID-19. MiXCR, applied by TCRdb to the 5' RACE reads, yields one record per CDR3 protein. The sample lists 200,000 to 250,000 distinct CDR3 sequences; 7.5% to 10% were seen once. The sequenced sample was PBMCs or a T cell subset sorted from them (not recorded which). These receptors came from a man aged 18 to 35 who had mild COVID-19 (a few samples of this study predate the infection). Cell type and time point are not known. Both conserved end residues are part of each CDR3. The D gene is left open where the match is weak. Size values are once, few and many counts, or a class for expanded clones, and some rows have none.

d_call	v_call	j_call	clone_size	cdr3_nt	cdr3_aa
-	TRBV27	TRBJ1-1	few	TGTGCCAGCCTACCGTGGGTGGACACTGAAGCTTTCTTT	CASLPWVDTEAFF
TRBD1	TRBV29-1	TRBJ1-5	-	TGCAGCGTGCCGGGACAGGGAAATCAGCCCCAGCATTTT	CSVPGQGNQPQHF
-	TRBV20-1	TRBJ2-3	once	TGCAGTGCTCGGACAGTACCCGGTGGAGATACGCAGTATTTT	CSARTVPGGDTQYF
TRBD2	TRBV20-1	TRBJ2-1	-	TGCAGTGCTAGAATGTTTGCGGGGGGACCAATCAATGAGCAGTTCTTC	CSARMFAGGPINEQFF
TRBD2	TRBV3-1	TRBJ2-5	few	TGTGCCAGCAGCCCTAGCCGGGGGGGGACCCAGTACTTC	CASSPSRGGTQYF
TRBD2	TRBV2	TRBJ2-1	few	TGTGCCAGCAGTACGGGGGGGGACCAGTTCTTC	CASSTGGDQFF
-	TRBV18	TRBJ2-3	-	TGTGCCAGCTCACCGACGACTAGTTTAGGTACGCAGTATTTT	CASSPTTSLGTQYF
-	TRBV6-5	TRBJ1-5	few	TGTGCCAGCAGTTCTCTCAGATCCCTCAATCAGCCCCAGCATTTT	CASSSLRSLNQPQHF
TRBD1	TRBV7-2	TRBJ1-5	few	TGTGCCAGCAGTCAGGACAGGGTCGATCAGCCCCAGCATTTT	CASSQDRVDQPQHF
-	TRBV15	TRBJ2-1	-	TGTGCCACCAGCAGAGCCAGGGGAAATGAGCAGTTCTTC	CATSRARGNEQFF
-	TRBV7-2	TRBJ1-2	many	TGTGCCAGCAGAGGGGTCTATGGCTACACCTTC	CASRGVYGYTF
-	TRBV5-1	TRBJ2-1	-	TGCGCCAGCAGCTTGGCTTTAGGCGTCGGTGGGCAGTTCTTC	CASSLALGVGGQFF
-	TRBV5-1	TRBJ2-1	few	TGCGCCAGCAGCCATGACAGATACAATGAGCAGTTCTTC	CASSHDRYNEQFF
TRBD2	TRBV20-1	TRBJ2-3	-	TGCAGTGCTAGCGGGGGGTACACAGATACGCAGTATTTT	CSASGGYTDTQYF
TRBD1	TRBV5-5	TRBJ1-2	few	TGTGCCAGCAGATCAAACAGGGGCGGCTACACCTTC	CASRSNRGGYTF
TRBD1	TRBV18	TRBJ2-5	few	TGTGCCAGCTCACGAGGGACAGGCCGGAGGCTCCAAGAGACCCAGTACTTC	CASSRGTGRRLQETQYF
TRBD1	TRBV7-6	TRBJ2-7	-	TGTGCCAGCAGTTTATACAGGGGGGAAGCCCTATACGAGCAGTACTTC	CASSLYRGEALYEQYF
TRBD2	TRBV7-7	TRBJ2-3	many	TGTGCCAGCAGCTTAGGCGGCGGGGGTGGAGATACGCAGTATTTT	CASSLGGGGGDTQYF